This T cell receptor (beta chain) comes out of a study of PD-1 blockade in classical Hodgkin lymphoma. General study findings and limits: Reports indicated that newly diagnosed patients had lower baseline TCR diversity than healthy donors did. Repertoire differences have undefined causes, possibly disease activity or prior therapy.

Per germline, CDR1 ENHRY and CDR2 SYGVKD. The CDR3 extends over 14 amino acids. Trimming pared 2 bases from V and 0 bases from J, leaving 6 bases between. Concerning this clone: The antigen is not known.

Produced via immunoSEQ multiplex PCR; TCRdb's table is partial and in-frame only. Counted here are 29,000 or so clones, roughly 90% occurring once; the ten biggest clones make up 0.35%. As for time point: newly diagnosed, previously untreated cHL patient sample. From thawed PBMCs, CD4+ T cells were purified using magnetic negative selection. As a comparison, the study used PBMCs from newly diagnosed, untreated classical Hodgkin lymphoma. This chain links TRBV10-3 with TRBJ2-3; no clear D. The clonotype was recovered from a human donor with classical Hodgkin lymphoma. Sequences were obtained from CD4+ T cells from blood. The chain's CDR3 is CAISEGLSTDTQYF. CDR3 coding DNA: TGTGCCATCAGTGAGGGGCTTAGCACAGATACGCAGTATTTT.